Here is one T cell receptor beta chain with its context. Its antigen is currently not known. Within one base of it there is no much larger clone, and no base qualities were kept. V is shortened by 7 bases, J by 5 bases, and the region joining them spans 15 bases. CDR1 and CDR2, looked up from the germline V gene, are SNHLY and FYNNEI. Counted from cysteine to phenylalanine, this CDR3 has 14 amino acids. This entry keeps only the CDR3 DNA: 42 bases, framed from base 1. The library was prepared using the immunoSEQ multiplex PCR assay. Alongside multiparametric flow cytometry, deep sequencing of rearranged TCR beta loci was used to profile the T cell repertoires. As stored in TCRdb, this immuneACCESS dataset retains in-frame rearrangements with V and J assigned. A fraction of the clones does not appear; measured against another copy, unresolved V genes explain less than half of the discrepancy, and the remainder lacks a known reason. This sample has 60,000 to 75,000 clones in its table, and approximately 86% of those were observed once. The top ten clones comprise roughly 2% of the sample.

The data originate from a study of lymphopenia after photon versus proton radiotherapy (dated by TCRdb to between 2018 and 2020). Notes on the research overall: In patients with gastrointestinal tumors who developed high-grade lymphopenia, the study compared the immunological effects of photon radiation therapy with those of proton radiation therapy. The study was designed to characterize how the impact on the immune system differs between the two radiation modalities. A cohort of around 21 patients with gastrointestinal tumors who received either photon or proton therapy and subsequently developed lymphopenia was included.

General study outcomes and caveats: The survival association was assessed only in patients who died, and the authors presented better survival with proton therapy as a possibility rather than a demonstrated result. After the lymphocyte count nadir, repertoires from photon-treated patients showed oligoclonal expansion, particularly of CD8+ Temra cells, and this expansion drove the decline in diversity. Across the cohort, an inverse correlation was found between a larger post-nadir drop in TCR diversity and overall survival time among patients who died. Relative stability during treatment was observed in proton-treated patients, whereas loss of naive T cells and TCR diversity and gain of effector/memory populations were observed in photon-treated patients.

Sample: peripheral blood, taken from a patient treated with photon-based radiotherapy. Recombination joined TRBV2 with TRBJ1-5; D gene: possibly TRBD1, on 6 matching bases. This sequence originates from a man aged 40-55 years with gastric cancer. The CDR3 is CASTEGGLDQPQHF. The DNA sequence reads TGTGCCAGCACTGAGGGGGGGCTGGATCAGCCCCAGCATTTT.